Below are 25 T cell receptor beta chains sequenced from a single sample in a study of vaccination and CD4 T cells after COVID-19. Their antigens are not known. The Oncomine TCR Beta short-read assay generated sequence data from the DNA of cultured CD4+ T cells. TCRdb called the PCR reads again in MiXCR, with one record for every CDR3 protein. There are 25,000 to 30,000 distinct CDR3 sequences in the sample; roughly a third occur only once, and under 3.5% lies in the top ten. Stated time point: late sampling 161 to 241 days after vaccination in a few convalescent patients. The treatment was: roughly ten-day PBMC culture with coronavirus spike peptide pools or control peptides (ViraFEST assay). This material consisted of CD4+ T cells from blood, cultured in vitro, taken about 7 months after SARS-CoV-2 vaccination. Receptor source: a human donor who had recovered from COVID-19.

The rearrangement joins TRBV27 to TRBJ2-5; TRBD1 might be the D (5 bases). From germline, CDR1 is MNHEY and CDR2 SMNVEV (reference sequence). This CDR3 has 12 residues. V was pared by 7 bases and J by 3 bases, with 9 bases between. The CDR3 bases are TGTGCCAGCACGACAGATAAAGAGACCCAGTACTTC. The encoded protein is CASTTDKETQYF.

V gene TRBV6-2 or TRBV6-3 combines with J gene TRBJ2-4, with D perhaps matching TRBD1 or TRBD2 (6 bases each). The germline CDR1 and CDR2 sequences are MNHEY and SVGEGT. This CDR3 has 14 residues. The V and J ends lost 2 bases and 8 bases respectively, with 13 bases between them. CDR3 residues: CASSYGKGEDIQYF. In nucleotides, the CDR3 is TGTGCCAGCAGTTACGGAAAGGGGGAGGACATTCAGTACTTC.

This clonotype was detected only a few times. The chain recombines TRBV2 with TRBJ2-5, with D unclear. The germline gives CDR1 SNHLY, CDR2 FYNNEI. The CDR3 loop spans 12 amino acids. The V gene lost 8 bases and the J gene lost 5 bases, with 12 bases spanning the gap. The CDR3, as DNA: TGTGCCAGCCGACCGAACGACGAGACCCAGTACTTC. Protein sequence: CASRPNDETQYF.

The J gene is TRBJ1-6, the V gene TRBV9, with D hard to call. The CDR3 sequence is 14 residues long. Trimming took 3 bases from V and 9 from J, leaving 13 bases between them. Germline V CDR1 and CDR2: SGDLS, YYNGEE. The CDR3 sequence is CASSEGRMGSPLHF. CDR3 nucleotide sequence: TGTGCCAGCAGCGAGGGAAGGATGGGTTCACCCCTCCACTTT. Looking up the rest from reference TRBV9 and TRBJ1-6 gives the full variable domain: DSGVTQTPKHLITATGQRVTLRCSPRSGDLSVYWYQQSLDQGLQFLIQYYNGEERAKGNILERFSAQQFPDLHSELNLSSLELGDSALYFCASSEGRMGSPLHFGNGTRLTVT.

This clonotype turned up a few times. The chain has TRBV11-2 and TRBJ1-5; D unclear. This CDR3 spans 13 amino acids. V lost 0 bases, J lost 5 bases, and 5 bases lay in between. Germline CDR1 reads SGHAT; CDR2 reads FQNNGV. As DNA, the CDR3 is TGTGCCAGCAGCTTAGAACGAGATCAGCCCCAGCATTTT. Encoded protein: CASSLERDQPQHF.

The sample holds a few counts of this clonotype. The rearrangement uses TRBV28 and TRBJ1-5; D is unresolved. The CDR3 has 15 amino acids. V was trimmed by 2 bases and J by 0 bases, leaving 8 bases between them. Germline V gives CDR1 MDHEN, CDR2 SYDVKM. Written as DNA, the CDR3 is TGTGCCAGCAGTTTAGGTGGGGTTAGCAATCAGCCCCAGCATTTT. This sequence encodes CASSLGGVSNQPQHF.

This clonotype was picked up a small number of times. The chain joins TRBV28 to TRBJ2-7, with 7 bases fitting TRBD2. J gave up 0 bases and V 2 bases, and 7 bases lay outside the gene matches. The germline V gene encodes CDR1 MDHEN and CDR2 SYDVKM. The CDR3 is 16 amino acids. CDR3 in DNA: TGTGCCAGCAGTTTAGATGTGGGACTAAACTCCTACGAGCAGTACTTC. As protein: CASSLDVGLNSYEQYF.

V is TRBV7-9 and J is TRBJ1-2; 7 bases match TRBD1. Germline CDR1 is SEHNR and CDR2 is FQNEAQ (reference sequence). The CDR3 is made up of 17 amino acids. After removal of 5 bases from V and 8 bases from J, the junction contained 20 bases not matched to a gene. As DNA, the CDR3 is TGTGCCAGCAGCCCAATGACAGGGAACCCCTGGGTGACCGGCTACACCTTC. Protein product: CASSPMTGNPWVTGYTF.

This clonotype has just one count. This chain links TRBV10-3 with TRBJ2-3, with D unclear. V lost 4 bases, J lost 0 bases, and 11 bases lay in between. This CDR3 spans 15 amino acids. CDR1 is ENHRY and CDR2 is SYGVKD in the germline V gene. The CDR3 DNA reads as TGTGCCATCAGTGGGGATGGGCCTAGCACAGATACGCAGTATTTT. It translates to CAISGDGPSTDTQYF.

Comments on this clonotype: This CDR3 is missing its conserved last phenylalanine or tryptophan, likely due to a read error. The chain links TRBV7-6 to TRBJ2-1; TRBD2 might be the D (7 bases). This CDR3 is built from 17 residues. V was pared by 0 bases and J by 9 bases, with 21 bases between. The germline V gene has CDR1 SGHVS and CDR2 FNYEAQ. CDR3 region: CASSLAYGGAAGGEQFL. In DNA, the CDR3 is TGTGCCAGCAGCTTAGCGTATGGGGGGGCTGCTGGTGGTGAGCAGTTCCTC.

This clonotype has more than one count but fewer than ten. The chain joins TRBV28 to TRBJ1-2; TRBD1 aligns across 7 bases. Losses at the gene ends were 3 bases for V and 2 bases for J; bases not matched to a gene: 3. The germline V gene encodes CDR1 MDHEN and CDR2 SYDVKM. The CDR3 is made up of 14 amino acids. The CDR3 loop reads CASSLGTVNYGYTF. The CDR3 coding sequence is TGTGCCAGCAGTTTGGGGACAGTGAACTATGGCTACACCTTC.

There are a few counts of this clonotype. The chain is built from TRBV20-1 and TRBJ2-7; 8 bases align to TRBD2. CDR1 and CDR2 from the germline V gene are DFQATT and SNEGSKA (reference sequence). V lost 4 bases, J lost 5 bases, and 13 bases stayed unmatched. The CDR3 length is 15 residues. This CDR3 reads CSATGRAGTRDEQYF. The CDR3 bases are TGCAGTGCTACGGGGCGCGCCGGGACTAGGGACGAGCAGTACTTC.

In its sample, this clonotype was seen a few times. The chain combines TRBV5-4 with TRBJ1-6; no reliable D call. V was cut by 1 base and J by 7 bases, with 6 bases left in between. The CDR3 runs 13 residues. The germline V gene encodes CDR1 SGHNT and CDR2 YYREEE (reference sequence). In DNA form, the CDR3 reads TGTGCCAGCAGCTTGATGCGAAATTCACCCCTCCACTTT. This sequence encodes CASSLMRNSPLHF.

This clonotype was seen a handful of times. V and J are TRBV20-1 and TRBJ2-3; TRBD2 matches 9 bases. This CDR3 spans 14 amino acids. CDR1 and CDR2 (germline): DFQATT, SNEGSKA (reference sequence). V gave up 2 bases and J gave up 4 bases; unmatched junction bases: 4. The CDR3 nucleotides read TGCAGTGCTAGATCCCAGCGGGAGGCAGATACGCAGTATTTT. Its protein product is CSARSQREADTQYF.

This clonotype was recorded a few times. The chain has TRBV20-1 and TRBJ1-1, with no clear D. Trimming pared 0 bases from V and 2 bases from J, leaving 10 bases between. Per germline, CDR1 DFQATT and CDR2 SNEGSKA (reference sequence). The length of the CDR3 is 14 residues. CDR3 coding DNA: TGCAGTGCTAGAGATTATGAAGTTAACACTGAAGCTTTCTTT. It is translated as CSARDYEVNTEAFF.

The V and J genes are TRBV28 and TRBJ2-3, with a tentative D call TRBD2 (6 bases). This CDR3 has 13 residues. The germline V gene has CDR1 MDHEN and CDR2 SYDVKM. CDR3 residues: CAVRDLTPDTQYF. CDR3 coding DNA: TGTGCAGTGCGGGATTTAACGCCAGATACGCAGTATTTT. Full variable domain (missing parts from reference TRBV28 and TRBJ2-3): DVKVTQSSRYLVKRTGEKVFLECVQDMDHENMFWYRQDPGLGLRLIYFSYDVKMKEKGDIPEGYSVSREKKERFSLILESASTNQTSMYLCAVRDLTPDTQYFGPGTRLTVL.

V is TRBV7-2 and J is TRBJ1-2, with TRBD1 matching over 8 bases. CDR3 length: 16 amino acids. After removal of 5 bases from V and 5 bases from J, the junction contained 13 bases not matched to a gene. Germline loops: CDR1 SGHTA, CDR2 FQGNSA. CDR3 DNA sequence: TGTGCCAGCAGCCCCAGGGTGGGACAGGCCCTTTATGGCTACACCTTC. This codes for CASSPRVGQALYGYTF. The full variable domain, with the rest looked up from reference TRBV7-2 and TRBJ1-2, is GAGVSQSPSNKVTEKGKDVELRCDPISGHTALYWYRQSLGQGLEFLIYFQGNSAPDKSGLPSDRFSAERTGGSVSTLTIQRTQQEDSAVYLCASSPRVGQALYGYTFGSGTRLTVV.

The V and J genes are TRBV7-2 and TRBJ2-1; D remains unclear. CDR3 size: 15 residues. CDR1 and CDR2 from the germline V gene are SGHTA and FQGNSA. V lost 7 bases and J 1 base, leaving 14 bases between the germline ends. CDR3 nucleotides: TGTGCCAGCATGCTTGACTGGCGGTCCTACAATGAGCAGTTCTTC. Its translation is CASMLDWRSYNEQFF.

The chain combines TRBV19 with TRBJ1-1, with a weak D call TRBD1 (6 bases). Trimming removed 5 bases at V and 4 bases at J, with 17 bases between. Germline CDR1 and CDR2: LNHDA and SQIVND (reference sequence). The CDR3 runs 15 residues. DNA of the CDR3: TGTGCCAGTAGTCGGTCCGGGACACCATCCACTGAAGCTTTCTTT. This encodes CASSRSGTPSTEAFF.

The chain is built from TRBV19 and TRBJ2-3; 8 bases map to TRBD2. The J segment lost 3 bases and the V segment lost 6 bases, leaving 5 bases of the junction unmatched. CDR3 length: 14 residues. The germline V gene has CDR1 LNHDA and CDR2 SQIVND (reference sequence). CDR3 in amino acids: CASRREGLTDTQYF. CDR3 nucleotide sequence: TGTGCCAGTAGACGGGAGGGCCTAACAGATACGCAGTATTTT.

The CDR3 region has the DNA TGTGCCAGCAGTTACCCGACTAGCGGGAGCGCGACCGGAGATACGCAGTATTTT. Translated, it gives CASSYPTSGSATGDTQYF. The rearrangement links TRBV6-2 or TRBV6-3 to TRBJ2-3, with 12 bases aligning to TRBD2. CDR1 MNHEY and CDR2 SVGEGT come from the germline V gene. The J segment lost 5 bases and the V segment lost 2 bases, leaving 11 bases of the junction unmatched. The CDR3 has 18 amino acids.

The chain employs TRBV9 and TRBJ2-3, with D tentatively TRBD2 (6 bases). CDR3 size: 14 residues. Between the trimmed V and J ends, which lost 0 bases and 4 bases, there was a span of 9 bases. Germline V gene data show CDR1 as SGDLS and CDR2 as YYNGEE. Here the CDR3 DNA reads TGTGCCAGCAGCGTAGCGGGAGATGCAGATACGCAGTATTTT. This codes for CASSVAGDADTQYF. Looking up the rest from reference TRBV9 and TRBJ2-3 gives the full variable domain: DSGVTQTPKHLITATGQRVTLRCSPRSGDLSVYWYQQSLDQGLQFLIQYYNGEERAKGNILERFSAQQFPDLHSELNLSSLELGDSALYFCASSVAGDADTQYFGPGTRLTVL.

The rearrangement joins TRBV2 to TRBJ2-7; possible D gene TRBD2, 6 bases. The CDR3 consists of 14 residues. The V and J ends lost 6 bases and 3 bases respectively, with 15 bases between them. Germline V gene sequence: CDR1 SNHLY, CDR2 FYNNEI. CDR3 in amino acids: CASSPTIGSYEQYF. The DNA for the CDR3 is TGTGCCAGCAGCCCGACTATCGGGAGCTACGAGCAGTACTTC.

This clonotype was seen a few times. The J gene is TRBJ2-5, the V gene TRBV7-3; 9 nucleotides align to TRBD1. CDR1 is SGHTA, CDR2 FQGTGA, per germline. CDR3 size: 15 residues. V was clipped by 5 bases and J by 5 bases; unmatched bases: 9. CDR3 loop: CASSPRGTGWETQYF. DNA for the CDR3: TGTGCCAGCAGCCCGAGAGGGACAGGGTGGGAGACCCAGTACTTC.

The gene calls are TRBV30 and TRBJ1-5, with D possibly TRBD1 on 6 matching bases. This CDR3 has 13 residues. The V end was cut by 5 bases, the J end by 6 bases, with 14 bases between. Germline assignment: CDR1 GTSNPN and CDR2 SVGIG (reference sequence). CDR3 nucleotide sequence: TGTGCCTGGGAACAGGGCGGGGGTCAGCCCCAGCATTTT. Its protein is CAWEQGGGQPQHF. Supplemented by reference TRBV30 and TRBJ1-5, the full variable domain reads SQTIHQWPATLVQPVGSPLSLECTVEGTSNPNLYWYRQAAGRGLQLLFYSVGIGQISSEVPQNLSASRPQDRQFILSSKKLLLSDSGFYLCAWEQGGGQPQHFGDGTRLSIL.